This T cell receptor (beta chain) was recorded in a study of T cell responses to AZD1222 COVID-19 vaccine. This table comes from immunoSEQ multiplex PCR, and its TCRdb copy is limited to in-frame clones, with some not included. The sample records 120,000 to 150,000 clones, 90% to 95% being singletons. Study findings and constraints: There were repertoire samples only from the period after the peak T cell response. In a largely white British group with more females than males, clonal diversity was possibly underestimated.

About this clone: Its antigen is unidentified.

V dropped 2 bases and J dropped 12 bases, with 14 bases sitting between them. CDR1 is SNHLY and CDR2 is FYNNEI in the germline V gene. The CDR3 runs to 14 residues. The origin of this receptor is an adult in good health. The input for sequencing was peripheral blood, taken on day 0 of MenACWY control vaccination. The rearrangement joins TRBV2 to TRBJ1-6; D not resolved. CDR3 region: CASSELAFWGPLHF. For the CDR3, the DNA is TGTGCCAGCAGTGAATTGGCCTTTTGGGGACCCCTCCACTTT.